This T cell receptor beta chain was sequenced for a study of T cell changes during pregnancy in multiple sclerosis. Profiled with immunoSEQ multiplex PCR; TCRdb holds only in-frame clones, not every one. Of under 85,000 clones in the sample, around nine tenths were seen once. The sample consisted of CD4+ T cells from peripheral blood mononuclear cells, taken in the second trimester of pregnancy. This TCR was sampled from a female donor with multiple sclerosis, enrolled in a pregnancy study.

CDR3 residues: CSVESGGNTIYF. CDR3 nucleotide sequence: TGCAGCGTTGAGTCGGGGGGAAACACCATATATTTT. The genes are TRBV29-1 and TRBJ1-3; D uncertain. Trimming pared 3 bases from V and 4 bases from J, leaving 7 bases between. The CDR3 loop spans 12 amino acids. Per germline, CDR1 SQVTM and CDR2 ANQGSEA.